A single sample gave rise to the 2 T cell receptor beta chains below, sequenced in a study of T cell responses to AZD1222 COVID-19 vaccine. Profiled with immunoSEQ multiplex PCR; TCRdb holds only in-frame clones, not every one. The sample contains about 82,000 clones, roughly 91% of which appear only once. The sequences come from peripheral blood, collected 28 days after the second AZD1222 dose. These receptors were taken from an adult who received the AZD1222 COVID-19 vaccine.

The genes are TRBV5-1 and TRBJ2-3, with 16 positions matching TRBD2. The V and J ends lost 5 bases and 4 bases, in that order; junction bases with no gene match: 4. Germline values: CDR1 SGHRS, CDR2 YFSETQ. This CDR3 spans 16 amino acids. This CDR3 is CASRPGTSGGADTQYF. The DNA for the CDR3 is TGCGCCAGCAGACCCGGGACTAGCGGGGGGGCAGATACGCAGTATTTT.

Only a few counts were recorded for this clone. This chain joins TRBV12-3 or TRBV12-4 and TRBJ1-2, with no clear D. V was cut by 5 bases and J by 6 bases, with 13 bases left in between. The CDR3 is 13 residues long. The CDR3 sequence is CASSRILTDGYTF. The CDR3 coding sequence is TGTGCCAGCAGTCGCATCTTAACAGATGGCTACACCTTC.